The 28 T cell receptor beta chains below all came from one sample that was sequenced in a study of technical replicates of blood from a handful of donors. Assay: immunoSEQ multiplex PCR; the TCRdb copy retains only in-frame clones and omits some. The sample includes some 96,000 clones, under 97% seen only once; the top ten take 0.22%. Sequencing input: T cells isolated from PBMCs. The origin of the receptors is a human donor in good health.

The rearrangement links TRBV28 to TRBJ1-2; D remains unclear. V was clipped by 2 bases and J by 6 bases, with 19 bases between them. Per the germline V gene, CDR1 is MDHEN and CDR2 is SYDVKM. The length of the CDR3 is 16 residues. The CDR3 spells CASSLQASAEFHGYTF. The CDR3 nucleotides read TGTGCCAGCAGTTTACAGGCGTCGGCCGAGTTTCATGGCTACACCTTC.

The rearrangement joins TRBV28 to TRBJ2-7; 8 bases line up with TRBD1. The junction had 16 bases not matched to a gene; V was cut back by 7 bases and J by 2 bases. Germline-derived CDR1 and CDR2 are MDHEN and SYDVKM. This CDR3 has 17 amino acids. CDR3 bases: TGTGCCAGCACGCCCCTCGGGACAGGAAAACCGGCCTACGAGCAGTACTTC. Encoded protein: CASTPLGTGKPAYEQYF.

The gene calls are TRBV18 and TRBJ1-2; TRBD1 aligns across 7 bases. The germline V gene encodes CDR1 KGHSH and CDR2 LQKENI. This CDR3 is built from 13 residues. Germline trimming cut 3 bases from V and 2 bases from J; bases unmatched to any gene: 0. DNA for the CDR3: TGTGCCAGCTCACCGGGACAGAACTATGGCTACACCTTC. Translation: CASSPGQNYGYTF.

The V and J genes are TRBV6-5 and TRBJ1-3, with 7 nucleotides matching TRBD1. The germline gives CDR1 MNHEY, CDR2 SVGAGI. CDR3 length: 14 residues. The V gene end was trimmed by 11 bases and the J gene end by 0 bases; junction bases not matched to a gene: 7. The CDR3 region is CAVRDSLSGNTIYF. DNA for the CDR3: TGTGCCGTCAGGGACAGCCTCTCTGGAAACACCATATATTTT.

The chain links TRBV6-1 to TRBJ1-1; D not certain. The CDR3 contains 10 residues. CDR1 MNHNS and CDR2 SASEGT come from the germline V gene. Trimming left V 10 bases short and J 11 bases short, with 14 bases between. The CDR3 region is CATDTLRAFF. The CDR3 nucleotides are TGTGCCACCGACACCCTGCGTGCTTTCTTT.

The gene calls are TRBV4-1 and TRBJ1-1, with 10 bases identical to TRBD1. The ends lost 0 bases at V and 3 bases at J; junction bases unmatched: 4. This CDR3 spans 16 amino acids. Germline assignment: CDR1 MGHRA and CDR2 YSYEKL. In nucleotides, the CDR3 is TGCGCCAGCAGCCAAGATTGGGACAGGGGCTACACTGAAGCTTTCTTT. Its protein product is CASSQDWDRGYTEAFF.

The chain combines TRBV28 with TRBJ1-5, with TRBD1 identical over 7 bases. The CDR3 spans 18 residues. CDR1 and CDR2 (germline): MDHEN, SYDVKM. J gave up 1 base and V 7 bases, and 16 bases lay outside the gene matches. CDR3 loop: CASTLWGSTDRSNQPQHF. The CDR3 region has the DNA TGTGCCAGCACCCTTTGGGGGAGTACGGACAGGAGCAATCAGCCCCAGCATTTT.

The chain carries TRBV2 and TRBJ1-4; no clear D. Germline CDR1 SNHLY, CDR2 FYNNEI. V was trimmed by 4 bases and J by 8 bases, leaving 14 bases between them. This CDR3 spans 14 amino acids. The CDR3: CASSGQGRREKLFF. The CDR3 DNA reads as TGTGCCAGCAGTGGTCAAGGACGGAGGGAAAAACTGTTTTTT.

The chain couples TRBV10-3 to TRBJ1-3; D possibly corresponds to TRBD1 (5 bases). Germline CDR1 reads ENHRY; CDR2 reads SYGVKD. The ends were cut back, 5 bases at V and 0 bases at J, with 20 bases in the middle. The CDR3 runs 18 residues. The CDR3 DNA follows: TGTGCCATCAGTAACCCAGGGTTTGGGGGGAGCTCTGGAAACACCATATATTTT. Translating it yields CAISNPGFGGSSGNTIYF.

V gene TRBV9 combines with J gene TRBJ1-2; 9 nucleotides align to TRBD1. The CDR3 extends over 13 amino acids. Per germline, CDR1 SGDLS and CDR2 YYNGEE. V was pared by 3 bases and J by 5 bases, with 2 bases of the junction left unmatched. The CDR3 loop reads CASSDGQGYGYTF. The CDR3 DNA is TGTGCCAGCAGCGACGGACAGGGGTATGGCTACACCTTC.

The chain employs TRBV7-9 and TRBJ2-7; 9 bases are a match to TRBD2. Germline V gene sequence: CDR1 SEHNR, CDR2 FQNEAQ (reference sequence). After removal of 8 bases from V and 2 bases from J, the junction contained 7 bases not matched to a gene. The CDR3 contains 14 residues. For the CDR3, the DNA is TGTGCCAGCGGATACGCGGGGGGGACCTACGAGCAGTACTTC. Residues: CASGYAGGTYEQYF.

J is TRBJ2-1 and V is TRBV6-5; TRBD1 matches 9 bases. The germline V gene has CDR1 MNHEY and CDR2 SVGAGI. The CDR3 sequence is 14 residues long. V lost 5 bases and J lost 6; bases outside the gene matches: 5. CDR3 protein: CASSTGTGINEQFF. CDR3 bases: TGTGCCAGCAGTACCGGGACAGGGATCAATGAGCAGTTCTTC.

CDR3 region: CASDKTGTYEQYF. CDR3 in DNA: TGTGCCAGCGATAAGACGGGAACTTACGAGCAGTACTTC. The chain combines TRBV28 with TRBJ2-7; perhaps TRBD2 as D (5 bases). CDR3 size: 13 residues. V was shortened by 8 bases and J by 4 bases, with 15 bases between the two germline ends. From germline, CDR1 is MDHEN and CDR2 SYDVKM.

Here the CDR3 DNA reads TGTGCCAGCAGTTTATTGGGCAGGGGGAATCAGCCCCAGCATTTT. Its translation: CASSLLGRGNQPQHF. The chain uses TRBV28 and TRBJ1-5; 7 bases match TRBD1. This CDR3 region has 15 residues. The ends lost 1 base at V and 4 bases at J; junction bases unmatched: 4. The germline CDR1 and CDR2 sequences are MDHEN and SYDVKM.

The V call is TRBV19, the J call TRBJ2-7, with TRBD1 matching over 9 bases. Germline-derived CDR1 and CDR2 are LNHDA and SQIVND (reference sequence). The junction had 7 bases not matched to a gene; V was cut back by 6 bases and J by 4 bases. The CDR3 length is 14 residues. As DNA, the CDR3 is TGTGCCAGTAGAGAGGGACAGGGCTCGTACGAGCAGTACTTC. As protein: CASREGQGSYEQYF. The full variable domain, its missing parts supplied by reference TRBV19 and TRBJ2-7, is DGGITQSPKYLFRKEGQNVTLSCEQNLNHDAMYWYRQDPGQGLRLIYYSQIVNDFQKGDIAEGYSVSREKKESFPLTVTSAQKNPTAFYLCASREGQGSYEQYFGPGTRLTVT.

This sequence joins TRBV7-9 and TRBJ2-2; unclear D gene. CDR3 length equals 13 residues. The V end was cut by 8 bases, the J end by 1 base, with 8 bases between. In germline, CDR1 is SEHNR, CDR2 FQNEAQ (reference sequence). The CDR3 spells CASVPGNTGELFF. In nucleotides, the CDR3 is TGTGCCAGCGTGCCAGGGAACACCGGGGAGCTGTTTTTT.

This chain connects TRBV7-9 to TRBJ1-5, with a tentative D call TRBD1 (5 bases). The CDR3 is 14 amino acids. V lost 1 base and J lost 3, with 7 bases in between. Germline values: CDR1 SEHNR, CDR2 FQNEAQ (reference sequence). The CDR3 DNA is TGTGCCAGCAGCTTAGGACAGAACAATCAGCCCCAGCATTTT. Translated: CASSLGQNNQPQHF.

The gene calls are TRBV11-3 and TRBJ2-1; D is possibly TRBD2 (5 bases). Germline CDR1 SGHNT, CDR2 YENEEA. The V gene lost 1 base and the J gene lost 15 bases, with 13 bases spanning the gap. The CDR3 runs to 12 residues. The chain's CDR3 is CASSLGMGSGFF. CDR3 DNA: TGTGCCAGCAGCTTAGGGATGGGGAGTGGGTTCTTC.

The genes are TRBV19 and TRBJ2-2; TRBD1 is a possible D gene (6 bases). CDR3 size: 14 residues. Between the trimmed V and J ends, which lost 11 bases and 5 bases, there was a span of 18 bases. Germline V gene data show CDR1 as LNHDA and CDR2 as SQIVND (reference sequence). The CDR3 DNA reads TGTGCCCCTTCTGGGAAACAGGGTACCGGGGAGCTGTTTTTT. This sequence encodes CAPSGKQGTGELFF.

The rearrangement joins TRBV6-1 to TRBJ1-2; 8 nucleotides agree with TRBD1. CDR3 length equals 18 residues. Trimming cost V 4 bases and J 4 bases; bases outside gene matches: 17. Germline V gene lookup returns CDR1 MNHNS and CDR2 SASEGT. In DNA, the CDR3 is TGTGCCAGCAGTGTTCGGACAGGGTCAATAGTAGGGGCCTATGGCTACACCTTC. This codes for CASSVRTGSIVGAYGYTF.

As DNA, the CDR3 is TGTGCCAGCAGCCTCCGAAAATCACAGGGCTGCAGCTCCTATAATTCACCCCTCCACTTT. Protein sequence: CASSLRKSQGCSSYNSPLHF. This sequence joins TRBV21-1 and TRBJ1-6; TRBD1, the table's D call, was not compared with the DNA. TRBV21-1 constitutes a pseudogene. This CDR3 spans 20 amino acids.

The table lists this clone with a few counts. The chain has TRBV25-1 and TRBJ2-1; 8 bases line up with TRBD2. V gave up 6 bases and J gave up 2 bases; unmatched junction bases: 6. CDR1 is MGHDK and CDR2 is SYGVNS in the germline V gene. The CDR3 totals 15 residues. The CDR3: CASRPAGATYNEQFF. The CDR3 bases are TGTGCCAGCAGGCCAGCGGGAGCGACCTACAATGAGCAGTTCTTC. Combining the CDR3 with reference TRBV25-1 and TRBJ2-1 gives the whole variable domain EADIYQTPRYLVIGTGKKITLECSQTMGHDKMYWYQQDPGMELHLIHYSYGVNSTEKGDLSSESTVSRIRTEHFPLTLESARPSHTSQYLCASRPAGATYNEQFFGPGTRLTVL.

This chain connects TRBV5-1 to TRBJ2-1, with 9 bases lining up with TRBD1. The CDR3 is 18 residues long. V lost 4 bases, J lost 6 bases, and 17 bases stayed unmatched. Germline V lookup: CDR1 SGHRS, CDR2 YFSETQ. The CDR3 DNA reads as TGCGCCAGCAGCGCAGACCGGGACAGGGTTAATACATTCAATGAGCAGTTCTTC. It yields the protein CASSADRDRVNTFNEQFF.

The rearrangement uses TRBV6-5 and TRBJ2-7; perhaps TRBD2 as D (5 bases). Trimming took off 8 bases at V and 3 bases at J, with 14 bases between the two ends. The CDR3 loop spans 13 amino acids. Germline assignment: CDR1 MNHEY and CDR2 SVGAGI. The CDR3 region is CASLPPGGYEQYF. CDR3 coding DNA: TGTGCCAGCCTTCCCCCAGGAGGCTACGAGCAGTACTTC.

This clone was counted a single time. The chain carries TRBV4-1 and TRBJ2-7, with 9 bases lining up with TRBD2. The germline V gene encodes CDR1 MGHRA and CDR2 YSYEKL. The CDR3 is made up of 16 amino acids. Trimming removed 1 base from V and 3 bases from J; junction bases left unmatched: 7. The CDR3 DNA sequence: TGCGCCAGCAGCCAAGGGGCGGGAGGGCATCGCTACGAGCAGTACTTC. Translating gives CASSQGAGGHRYEQYF.

The DNA of the CDR3 is TGTGCCAGCAGCCTTACTAGCGGGGGTTATGAGCAGTACTTC. Protein sequence: CASSLTSGGYEQYF. V gene TRBV14 combines with J gene TRBJ2-7, with TRBD2 identical over 11 bases. V lost 4 bases to trimming and J lost 7 bases; unmatched junction nucleotides: 6. The CDR3 has 14 amino acids. The germline V gene encodes CDR1 SGHDN and CDR2 FVKESK.

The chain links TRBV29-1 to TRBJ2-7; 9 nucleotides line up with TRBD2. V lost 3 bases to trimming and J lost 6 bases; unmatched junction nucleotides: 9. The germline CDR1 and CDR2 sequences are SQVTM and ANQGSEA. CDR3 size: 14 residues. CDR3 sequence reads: CSVDAGGPRVEQYF. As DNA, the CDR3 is TGCAGCGTTGATGCGGGAGGGCCGCGGGTCGAGCAGTACTTC.

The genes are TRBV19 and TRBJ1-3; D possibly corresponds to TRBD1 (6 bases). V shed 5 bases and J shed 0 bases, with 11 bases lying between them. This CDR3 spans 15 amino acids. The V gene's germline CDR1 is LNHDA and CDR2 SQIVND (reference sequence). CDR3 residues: CASSSLDSSGNTIYF. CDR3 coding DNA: TGTGCCAGTAGTTCACTGGACAGCTCTGGAAACACCATATATTTT.